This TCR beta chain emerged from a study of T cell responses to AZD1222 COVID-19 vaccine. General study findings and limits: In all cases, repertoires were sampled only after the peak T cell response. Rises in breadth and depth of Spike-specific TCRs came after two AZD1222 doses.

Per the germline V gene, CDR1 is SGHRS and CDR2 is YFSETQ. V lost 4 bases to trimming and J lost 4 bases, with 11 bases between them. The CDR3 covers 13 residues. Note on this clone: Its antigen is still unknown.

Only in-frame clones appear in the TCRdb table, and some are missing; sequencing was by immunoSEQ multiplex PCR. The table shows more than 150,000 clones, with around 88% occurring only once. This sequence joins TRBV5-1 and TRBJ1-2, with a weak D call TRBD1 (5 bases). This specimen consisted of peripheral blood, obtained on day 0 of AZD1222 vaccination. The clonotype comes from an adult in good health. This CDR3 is CASSTGGTYGYTF. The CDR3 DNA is TGCGCCAGCAGCACGGGGGGGACCTATGGCTACACCTTC.